This TCR beta chain was documented in a study of OX40 agonist ivuxolimab in advanced cancers. Overall study context: Three patients got partial responses; one had hepatocellular carcinoma and two had cutaneous melanoma.

Clones were read by immunoSEQ multiplex PCR, and TCRdb kept only the in-frame ones, dropping some. The data hold 80,000 to 100,000 clones, with around 87% observed a single time. Blood samples were obtained at baseline, cycle 4 day 1, and cycle 7 day 1. This material consisted of CD4+ or CD8+ T cells sorted from blood, taken in a trial of the OX40 agonist ivuxolimab. This TCR was sampled from an adult with an advanced solid tumor such as melanoma, head and neck, liver or kidney cancer.

The DNA of the CDR3 is TGTGCCAGCACCTTAAACAGGGGTAGGAATCAGCCCCAGCATTTT. Translation gives CASTLNRGRNQPQHF. This rearrangement joins TRBV6-1 to TRBJ1-5; 7 bases agree with TRBD1. This CDR3 contains 15 residues. The J segment lost 4 bases and the V segment lost 7 bases, leaving 10 bases of the junction unmatched. The V gene's germline CDR1 is MNHNS and CDR2 SASEGT.